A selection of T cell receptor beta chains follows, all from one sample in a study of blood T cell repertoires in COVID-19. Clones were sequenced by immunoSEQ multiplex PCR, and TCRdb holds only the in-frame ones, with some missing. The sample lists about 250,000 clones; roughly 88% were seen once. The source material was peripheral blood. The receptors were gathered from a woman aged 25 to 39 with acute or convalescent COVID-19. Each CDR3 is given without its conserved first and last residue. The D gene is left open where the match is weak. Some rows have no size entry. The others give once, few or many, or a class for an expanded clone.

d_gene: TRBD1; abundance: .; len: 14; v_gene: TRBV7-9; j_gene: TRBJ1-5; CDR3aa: ASSLVGGQKYQPQH
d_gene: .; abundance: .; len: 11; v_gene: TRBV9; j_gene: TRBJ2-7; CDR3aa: ASSVAQGYEQY
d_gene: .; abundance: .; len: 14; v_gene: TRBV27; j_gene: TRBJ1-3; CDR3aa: ASRDTGAYSGNTIY
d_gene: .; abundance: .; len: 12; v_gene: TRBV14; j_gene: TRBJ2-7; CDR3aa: ASSHPGPLNEQY
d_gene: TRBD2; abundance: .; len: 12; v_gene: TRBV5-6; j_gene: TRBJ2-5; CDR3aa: ASSFPGGSETQY
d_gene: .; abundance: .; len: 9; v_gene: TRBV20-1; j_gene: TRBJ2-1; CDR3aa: SASRSNEQF
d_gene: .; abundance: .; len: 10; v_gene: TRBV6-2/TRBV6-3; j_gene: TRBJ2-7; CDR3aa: ASSRDYERQY
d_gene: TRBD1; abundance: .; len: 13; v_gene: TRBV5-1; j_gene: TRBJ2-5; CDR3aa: ASSLGDSRQETQY
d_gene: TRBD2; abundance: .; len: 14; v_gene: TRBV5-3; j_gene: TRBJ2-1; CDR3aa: ARSFPTSGSGNEQF
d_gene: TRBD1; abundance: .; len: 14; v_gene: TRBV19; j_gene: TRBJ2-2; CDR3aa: ASKGGTGMNTGELF
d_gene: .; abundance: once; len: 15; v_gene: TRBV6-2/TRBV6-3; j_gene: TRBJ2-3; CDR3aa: ATSSLGRGTSTDTQY
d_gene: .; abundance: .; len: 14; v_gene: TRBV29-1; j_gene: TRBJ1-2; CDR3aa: SAKILLAEVRYGYT
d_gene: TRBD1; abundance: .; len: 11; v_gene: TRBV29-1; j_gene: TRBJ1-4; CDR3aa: SVGGTVNEKLF
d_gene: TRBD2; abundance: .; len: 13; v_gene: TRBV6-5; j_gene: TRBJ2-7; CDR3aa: ASSYLAGVSYEQY
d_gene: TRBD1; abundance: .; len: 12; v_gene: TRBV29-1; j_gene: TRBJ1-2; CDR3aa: SVEGGTGGNGYT
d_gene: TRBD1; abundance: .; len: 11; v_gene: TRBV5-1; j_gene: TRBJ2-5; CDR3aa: ASRGRGHETQY
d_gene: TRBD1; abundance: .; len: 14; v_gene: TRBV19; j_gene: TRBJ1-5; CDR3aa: ASSKLGQGPNKPQH
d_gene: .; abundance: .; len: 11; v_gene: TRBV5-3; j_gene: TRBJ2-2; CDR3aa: ARSATGPGELF
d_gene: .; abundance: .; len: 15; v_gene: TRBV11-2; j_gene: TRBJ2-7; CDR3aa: ASSTLGSLATLYEQY
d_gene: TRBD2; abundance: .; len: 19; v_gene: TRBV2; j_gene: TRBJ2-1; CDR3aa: ASSQALPGLAIPRSGNEQF
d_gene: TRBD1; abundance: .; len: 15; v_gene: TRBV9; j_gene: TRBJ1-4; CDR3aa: ASSAQGDGAYNEKLF
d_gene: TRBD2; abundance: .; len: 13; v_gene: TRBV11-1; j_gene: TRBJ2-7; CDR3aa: ASSSSGLDLYEQY
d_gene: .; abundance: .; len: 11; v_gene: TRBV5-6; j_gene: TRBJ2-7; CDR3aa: ASSLSGPYEQY
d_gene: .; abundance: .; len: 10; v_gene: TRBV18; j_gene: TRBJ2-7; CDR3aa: ASSTPGLEQY